The T cell receptor beta chain under discussion was sequenced for a study of CD8 T cells in ankylosing spondylitis. TCRdb reprocessed the 5' RACE reads with MiXCR, giving one entry per CDR3 protein. The sample yields over 400,000 distinct CDR3 sequences, 25% to 30% seen once. This CDR3 has 15 amino acids. Trimming took 5 bases from V and 2 from J, leaving 15 bases between them. The germline gives CDR1 SGHRS, CDR2 YFSETQ. A note on this clonotype: Its antigen is undetermined.

Study findings and constraints: Earlier authors reported some of these motif variants in reactive arthritis synovial fluid and blood. Blood of patients with ankylosing spondylitis appeared to be characterized by a TCR beta motif of several highly homologous variants.

The chain combines TRBV5-1 with TRBJ2-3, with a tentative D call TRBD2 (6 bases). The receptor's source is a male donor with ankylosing spondylitis. Specimen: blood, either unsorted or a sorted T cell fraction (not recorded which). CDR3 DNA sequence: TGCGCCAGCAGGGAATTGGGAGGAAACACAGATACGCAGTATTTT. Encoded protein: CASRELGGNTDTQYF.